Presented here are 25 T cell receptor beta chains from one specimen sequenced in a study of blood T cell repertoires in COVID-19. The method was immunoSEQ multiplex PCR; TCRdb's version includes in-frame clones alone and lacks a portion of them. The sample gives about 190,000 clones, around 84% of which show up once; approximately 15% is in the top ten. The sample taken for sequencing was peripheral blood. These receptors were collected from a man aged 25 to 40 with active or convalescent COVID-19.

The chain employs TRBV3-1 (or the pseudogene TRBV3-2) and TRBJ2-2, with 10 bases matching TRBD2. V shed 4 bases, J shed 3 bases, and the junction held 8 bases outside the gene matches. The CDR3 runs to 17 residues. CDR1 and CDR2 from the germline V gene are LGHDT and YNNKEL (reference sequence). Written as DNA, the CDR3 is TGTGCCAGCAGCCGGTCGAGCGGGGGGGCCCACACCGGGGAGCTGTTTTTT. It is translated as CASSRSSGGAHTGELFF.

There are a few counts of this clone. This chain links TRBV5-4 with TRBJ1-2, with D maybe TRBD1 (5 bases). There are 13 residues in the CDR3. V lost 0 bases to trimming and J lost 8 bases, with 11 bases between them. The germline V gene encodes CDR1 SGHNT and CDR2 YYREEE (reference sequence). The CDR3 sequence: CASSLAGIGGYTF. The CDR3 nucleotides are TGTGCCAGCAGCTTGGCAGGGATCGGCGGCTACACCTTC.

The chain has TRBV28 and TRBJ2-7, with D tentatively TRBD1 (6 bases). This CDR3 has 13 amino acids. CDR1 is MDHEN and CDR2 is SYDVKM in the germline V gene. Trimming took 4 bases from V and 0 from J, leaving 7 bases between them. The CDR3 loop is CASSSGVSYEQYV. The CDR3 bases are TGTGCCAGCAGTTCAGGGGTCTCCTACGAGCAGTACGTC.

The chain employs TRBV27 and TRBJ1-1, with 11 bases fitting TRBD1. This CDR3 spans 17 amino acids. The germline gives CDR1 MNHEY, CDR2 SMNVEV (reference sequence). V lost 1 base and J lost 0; bases outside the gene matches: 4. The CDR3 is CASSLYRDRGMNTEAFF. CDR3 DNA: TGTGCCAGCAGTTTATACCGGGACAGGGGGATGAACACTGAAGCTTTCTTT.

This chain connects TRBV19 to TRBJ1-5; 7 bases match TRBD1. The germline V gene encodes CDR1 LNHDA and CDR2 SQIVND (reference sequence). The length of the CDR3 is 14 residues. J lost 4 bases, V lost 7 bases, and 7 bases had no gene match. The chain's CDR3 is CASTDTGENQPQHF. The CDR3 DNA sequence: TGTGCCAGTACTGACACAGGGGAAAATCAGCCCCAGCATTTT.

This chain's CDR3 is CASSLLGTGLYEQYF. The CDR3 bases are TGTGCCAGCAGCTTGTTAGGCACAGGGCTCTACGAGCAGTACTTC. The chain couples TRBV5-4 to TRBJ2-7; weak D call: TRBD1 (6 bases). The germline V and J ends were trimmed by 1 base and 3 bases, with 14 bases remaining between them. Germline CDR1 is SGHNT and CDR2 is YYREEE (reference sequence). CDR3 size: 15 residues.

This chain connects TRBV19 to TRBJ2-7; D not certain. CDR3 length: 13 amino acids. The germline V gene encodes CDR1 LNHDA and CDR2 SQIVND (reference sequence). Trimming shortened V by 6 bases and J by 2 bases, and 11 bases separated the two germline ends. For the CDR3, the DNA is TGTGCCAGTAGCCGCTCGGTGGCCTACGAGCAGTACTTC. Translating gives CASSRSVAYEQYF. Looking up the rest from reference TRBV19 and TRBJ2-7 gives the full variable domain: DGGITQSPKYLFRKEGQNVTLSCEQNLNHDAMYWYRQDPGQGLRLIYYSQIVNDFQKGDIAEGYSVSREKKESFPLTVTSAQKNPTAFYLCASSRSVAYEQYFGPGTRLTVT.

The chain is built from TRBV9 and TRBJ2-1, with 10 bases that match TRBD2. The V and J ends lost 0 bases and 7 bases, in that order; junction bases with no gene match: 4. In germline, CDR1 is SGDLS, CDR2 YYNGEE. The CDR3 loop spans 15 amino acids. CDR3: CASSVEGLAWNEQFF. CDR3 bases: TGTGCCAGCAGCGTAGAGGGACTAGCGTGGAATGAGCAGTTCTTC.

The chain combines TRBV3-1 (or the pseudogene TRBV3-2) with TRBJ1-6, with D tentatively TRBD1 (6 bases). CDR1 LGHDT and CDR2 YNNKEL come from the germline V gene (reference sequence). The V gene lost 1 base and the J gene lost 5 bases, with 6 bases spanning the gap. The CDR3 extends over 14 amino acids. The CDR3 nucleotides read TGTGCCAGCAGCCAAGCAGGGGATAATTCACCCCTCCACTTT. It yields the protein CASSQAGDNSPLHF.

The rearrangement links TRBV29-1 to TRBJ1-1; D gene ambiguous. Trimming removed 5 bases at V and 0 bases at J, with 10 bases between. Germline CDR1 SQVTM, CDR2 ANQGSEA. The CDR3 is 13 residues long. CDR3 loop: CSVRLLLNTEAFF. In DNA, the CDR3 is TGCAGCGTTAGACTCTTATTGAACACTGAAGCTTTCTTT.

The chain combines TRBV5-1 with TRBJ2-2; unclear D gene. Germline CDR1 and CDR2: SGHRS and YFSETQ. This CDR3 spans 15 amino acids. Trimming removed 1 base from V and 0 bases from J, with 7 bases in between. The CDR3 DNA reads TGCGCCAGCAGCTTGCGCCAGTCGAACACCGGGGAGCTGTTTTTT. It translates to CASSLRQSNTGELFF. The full variable domain, its missing parts supplied by reference TRBV5-1 and TRBJ2-2, is KAGVTQTPRYLIKTRGQQVTLSCSPISGHRSVSWYQQTPGQGLQFLFEYFSETQRNKGNFPGRFSGRQFSNSRSEMNVSTLELGDSALYLCASSLRQSNTGELFFGEGSRLTVL.

V usage is TRBV9 and J usage is TRBJ1-1; 7 nucleotides agree with TRBD1. The CDR3 has 16 residues. Germline trimming cut 0 bases from V and 4 bases from J; bases unmatched to any gene: 9. The germline V gene encodes CDR1 SGDLS and CDR2 YYNGEE. The CDR3 sequence is CASSVENTGVGTEAFF. The DNA of the CDR3 is TGTGCCAGCAGCGTAGAGAATACAGGGGTCGGCACTGAAGCTTTCTTT.

V gene TRBV30 combines with J gene TRBJ1-4; D possibly corresponds to TRBD1 (5 bases). CDR1 is GTSNPN, CDR2 SVGIG, per germline (reference sequence). Trimming took 5 bases from V and 4 from J, leaving 17 bases between them. CDR3 length: 15 amino acids. The chain's CDR3 is CAWGRRGGFNEKLFF. The DNA of the CDR3 is TGTGCCTGGGGAAGGAGGGGAGGGTTTAATGAAAAACTGTTTTTT.

There are a few counts of this clone. The gene calls are TRBV6-2 or TRBV6-3 and TRBJ1-6; TRBD1 matches 9 bases. This CDR3 has 15 residues. The germline CDR1 and CDR2 sequences are MNHEY and SVGEGT. With 2 bases clipped from V and 8 bases from J, the junction kept 4 bases outside the gene matches. Here the CDR3 reads CASSYDRGEHSPLHF. Here the CDR3 DNA reads TGTGCCAGCAGTTACGACAGGGGGGAGCATTCACCCCTCCACTTT.

The gene calls are TRBV19 and TRBJ1-2; D might be TRBD1 (6 bases). Looked up from germline, CDR1 is LNHDA and CDR2 is SQIVND (reference sequence). Trimming stripped 5 bases from V and 1 base from J, with 17 bases between. This CDR3 is built from 16 residues. The CDR3 spells CASSLFRDTNNYGYTF. DNA of the CDR3: TGTGCCAGTAGTCTTTTCCGGGACACGAATAACTATGGCTACACCTTC. The entire variable domain, with the rest obtained from reference TRBV19 and TRBJ1-2, is as follows: DGGITQSPKYLFRKEGQNVTLSCEQNLNHDAMYWYRQDPGQGLRLIYYSQIVNDFQKGDIAEGYSVSREKKESFPLTVTSAQKNPTAFYLCASSLFRDTNNYGYTFGSGTRLTVV.

The chain uses TRBV11-2 and TRBJ2-7; 11 bases line up with TRBD2. CDR3 length: 15 residues. The junction had 4 bases not matched to a gene; V was cut back by 5 bases and J by 1 base. Germline CDR1 reads SGHAT; CDR2 reads FQNNGV. As DNA, the CDR3 is TGTGCCAGCAGCCCCAGACTAGCGGGGTCCTACGAGCAGTACGTC. Translated: CASSPRLAGSYEQYV.

J is TRBJ1-1 and V is TRBV2, with TRBD1 matching over 7 bases. Trimming took 3 bases from V and 1 from J; bases not matched to a gene: 2. The germline CDR1 and CDR2 sequences are SNHLY and FYNNEI. CDR3 length equals 14 residues. CDR3 sequence: CASSESGGNTEAFF. The CDR3 DNA follows: TGTGCCAGCAGTGAGTCAGGGGGGAACACTGAAGCTTTCTTT.

At least ten counts were recorded for this clone. This chain uses TRBV19 with TRBJ1-5, with 8 nucleotides matching TRBD1. The CDR3 contains 16 residues. J was trimmed by 7 bases and V by 3 bases; bases with no gene match: 11. Per the germline V gene, CDR1 is LNHDA and CDR2 is SQIVND (reference sequence). The chain's CDR3 is CASSIPDRGSGQPQHF. The CDR3 DNA is TGTGCCAGTAGTATCCCTGACAGGGGAAGCGGACAGCCCCAGCATTTT. The variable domain in full, completed from reference TRBV19 and TRBJ1-5, reads DGGITQSPKYLFRKEGQNVTLSCEQNLNHDAMYWYRQDPGQGLRLIYYSQIVNDFQKGDIAEGYSVSREKKESFPLTVTSAQKNPTAFYLCASSIPDRGSGQPQHFGDGTRLSIL.

This chain's CDR3 is CASSQVASGSSTDTQYF. DNA of the CDR3: TGCGCCAGCAGCCAAGTTGCTAGCGGTAGTAGCACAGATACGCAGTATTTT. The rearrangement links TRBV4-3 to TRBJ2-3, with 7 bases matching TRBD2. With 1 base clipped from V and 0 bases from J, the junction kept 7 bases outside the gene matches. Germline V gene sequence: CDR1 LGHNA, CDR2 YSLEER. The CDR3 has 17 residues.

The chain uses TRBV30 and TRBJ1-2, with 7 nucleotides matching TRBD1. V gave up 7 bases and J gave up 5 bases; unmatched junction bases: 10. The CDR3 runs to 13 residues. CDR1 and CDR2 from the germline V gene are GTSNPN and SVGIG (reference sequence). The CDR3 protein is CALYRGAGYGYTF. For the CDR3, the DNA is TGTGCCTTATACAGGGGCGCCGGTTATGGCTACACCTTC. The entire variable domain, with the rest obtained from reference TRBV30 and TRBJ1-2, is as follows: SQTIHQWPATLVQPVGSPLSLECTVEGTSNPNLYWYRQAAGRGLQLLFYSVGIGQISSEVPQNLSASRPQDRQFILSSKKLLLSDSGFYLCALYRGAGYGYTFGSGTRLTVV.

The chain recombines TRBV27 with TRBJ1-6; TRBD1 aligns across 12 bases. This CDR3 spans 16 amino acids. The ends lost 8 bases at V and 9 bases at J; junction bases unmatched: 11. Germline-derived CDR1 and CDR2 are MNHEY and SMNVEV (reference sequence). CDR3 DNA sequence: TGTGCCAGCTCCGACCGGGACAGGGGGCTGGGTTCACCCCTCCACTTT. Its protein is CASSDRDRGLGSPLHF.

J is TRBJ1-1 and V is TRBV3-1 (or the pseudogene TRBV3-2); TRBD1 aligns across 8 bases. This CDR3 is built from 13 residues. The V gene's germline CDR1 is LGHDT and CDR2 YNNKEL (reference sequence). The junction had 2 bases not matched to a gene; V was cut back by 3 bases and J by 5 bases. In nucleotides, the CDR3 is TGTGCCAGCAGCCAGGACAGGGCAACTGAAGCTTTCTTT. It codes for CASSQDRATEAFF.

The gene calls are TRBV5-1 and TRBJ2-6, with D uncertain. Trimming stripped 3 bases from V and 0 bases from J, with 10 bases between. Germline V gives CDR1 SGHRS, CDR2 YFSETQ. There are 16 residues in the CDR3. The CDR3 DNA reads as TGCGCCAGCAGCTCAATCACAAGCTCTGGGGCCAACGTCCTGACTTTC. Protein sequence: CASSSITSSGANVLTF.

This clone was seen more than once but under ten times. This chain links TRBV29-1 with TRBJ1-3; a weak D match, TRBD1 (6 bases). Trimming cost V 1 base and J 9 bases, with 10 bases left between them. This CDR3 region has 12 residues. Germline CDR1 and CDR2: SQVTM and ANQGSEA. The CDR3 DNA follows: TGCAGCGTTGAAGCACAGGGACGCACCATATATTTT. It translates to CSVEAQGRTIYF.

The chain combines TRBV28 with TRBJ2-1, with D perhaps matching TRBD2 (5 bases). The V gene lost 5 bases and the J gene lost 10 bases, with 12 bases spanning the gap. CDR1 MDHEN and CDR2 SYDVKM come from the germline V gene. The CDR3 contains 12 residues. CDR3 nucleotide sequence: TGTGCCAGCAGTACGTTGGGCGGGGAGCAGTTCTTC. It specifies CASSTLGGEQFF.